This TCR beta chain is drawn from a study of tissue T cells after allogeneic stem cell transplantation (dated by TCRdb to 2021 to 2024). Broadly, across the study: Every GVHD patient received a graft from a donor; four grafts were unmodified and three were CD34-selected to deplete T cells. For tissues with multiple samples, a pathologist reviewed H&E sections and gave sequencing priority to samples with histologically apparent lymphocytes. The study profiled TCR beta repertoires across many tissues from research autopsies of patients with and without GVHD, plus mouse models of GVHD. The human arm was conducted as a prospective observational study, and neither blinding nor randomization was performed. Results and caveats for the whole study, not just this receptor: Which tissue TCRs were alloreactive or antigen-specific was not determined in the study, and some of the clones might have been host cells that persisted. Only a few T cell clones appeared in more than one patient, yet motif-based clustering showed tissue-specific repertoire signatures that were shared between patients. Sampling depth was acknowledged as a limitation, and the patient cohort was both small and clinically heterogeneous. Within patients, how anatomically similar tissues were was a major factor shaping TCR repertoire composition, regardless of disease or transplant status. In both patients and mice, T cells from blood and spleen covered only a limited part of the TCR repertoire found in tissues.

The CDR3, cysteine through phenylalanine, is 11 amino acids long. Kept here is only the CDR3 DNA, which spans 33 bases and is read in frame from base 1. Relative to germline, V is 0 bases shorter and J is 4 bases shorter, with 4 bases between their ends. CDR1 GTSNPN and CDR2 SVGIG were looked up in the germline V gene (reference sequence). This clone was found once. Its antigen is not yet known. No qualities accompany the bases; no much larger clone lies one base away. A solitary read yields weak support. To prepare the library, the immunoSEQ multiplex PCR assay was applied. TCRbeta CDR3 sequencing was done by Adaptive Biotechnologies at survey depth, reporting CDR3 sequences, V/J genes, productive frequency and template counts. Amplification of TCR beta CDR3 regions started from genomic DNA instead of RNA. Turning to the authors' computational methods: Jensen-Shannon divergence was used to quantify pairwise repertoire overlap between tissues, with a value of 1 indicating complete divergence and a value of 0 indicating identical repertoires. Tissues were grouped by single-linkage agglomerative hierarchical clustering of pairwise JSD values, and the clustering results were shown as dendrograms. All patient samples were analyzed with GLIPH2 using simulation_depth 1000, kmer_min_depth 3 and cdr3_length_cutoff 8, and only groups containing more than two unique CDR3s were kept. A standardized tissue-overlap score was calculated by extrapolating Jaccard GLIPH-group overlap across patients to a standard repertoire size of 1000 clones. Linear mixed-effect models, with tissue included as a fixed effect and individual included as a random effect, were used to assess associations of diversity with clinical or experimental variables. The source is immuneACCESS, and TCRdb retained only in-frame sequences with V and J called. Part of the clones is not carried over; for the studies checked, unresolved V genes explain less than half of this, and the remainder is unexplained. Clonal size and the V and J genes are those of that table, whereas D and trimming came from the DNA. Counted in this sample were some 860 clones; 39% of them appeared once. The top ten clonotypes cover 45% to 60% of the sample.

The intended sense of this specimen's time point label: human tissue collected at research (rapid) autopsy. Over five adult allo-HCT recipients with steroid-refractory GVHD were prospectively enrolled in a research-autopsy study over a roughly three-year period. Gastrointestinal GVHD was present in all GVHD patients, each of whom received several lines of GVHD-directed therapy, and roughly 5 of these patients also had skin involvement. After a median post-mortem interval of roughly 9 hours, autopsy tissues were collected, including GI sites from esophagus to rectum, liver, skin, and lymphoid organs such as spleen. Autopsy specimens were bisected, with one portion flash-frozen in liquid nitrogen and the remainder formalin-fixed, and GI outer muscle layers were removed. Genomic DNA was extracted from frozen tissues using the Mag-Bind Blood & Tissue DNA HDQ 96 Kit on a Chemagic 360 or the DNeasy Blood & Tissue Kit. Because of concern about red blood cell contamination, extracted DNA was further purified using the Genomic DNA Clean & Concentrator-25 kit.

The sample in question was transverse colon tissue, obtained at autopsy. Recombination connected TRBV30 to TRBJ2-7, with the identity of the D gene unclear. This TCR came from a female patient between 40 and 75 years old with steroid-refractory graft-versus-host disease after an allogeneic stem cell transplant. After a transplant, not all T cells may be the patient's own; some may come from the graft donor. This receptor carries the CDR3 CAWSVLYEQYF. The nucleotide sequence is TGTGCCTGGAGTGTGCTTTACGAGCAGTACTTC.